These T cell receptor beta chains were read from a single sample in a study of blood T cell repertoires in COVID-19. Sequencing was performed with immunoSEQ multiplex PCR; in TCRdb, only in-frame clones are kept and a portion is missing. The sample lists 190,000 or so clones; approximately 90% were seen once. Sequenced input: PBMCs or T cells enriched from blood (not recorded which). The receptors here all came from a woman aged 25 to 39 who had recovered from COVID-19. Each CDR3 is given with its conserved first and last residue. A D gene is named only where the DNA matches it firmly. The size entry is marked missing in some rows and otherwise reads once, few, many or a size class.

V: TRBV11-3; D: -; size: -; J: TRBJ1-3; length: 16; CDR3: CASSPRGFSSGNTIYF; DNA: TGTGCCAGCAGCCCCCGGGGGTTTTCGTCTGGAAACACCATATATTTT
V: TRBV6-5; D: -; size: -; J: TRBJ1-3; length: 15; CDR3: CASSYKPRSGNTIYF; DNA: TGTGCCAGCAGTTACAAGCCGCGATCTGGAAACACCATATATTTT
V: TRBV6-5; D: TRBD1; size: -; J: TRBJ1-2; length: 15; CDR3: CASRPPGQISYGYTF; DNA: TGTGCCAGCAGACCACCGGGACAGATTTCCTATGGCTACACCTTC
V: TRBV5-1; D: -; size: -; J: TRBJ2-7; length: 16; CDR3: CASSPAGRRLTYEQYF; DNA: TGCGCCAGCAGCCCTGCTGGGAGGCGCCTTACCTACGAGCAGTACTTC
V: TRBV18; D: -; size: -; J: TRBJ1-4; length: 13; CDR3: CASSGTPDEKLFF; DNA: TGTGCCAGCTCAGGGACACCAGATGAAAAACTGTTTTTT
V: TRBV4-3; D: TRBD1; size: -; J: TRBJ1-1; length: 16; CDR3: CASSLGTAGGNTEAFF; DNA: TGCGCCAGCAGTCTTGGGACAGCCGGAGGGAACACTGAAGCTTTCTTT
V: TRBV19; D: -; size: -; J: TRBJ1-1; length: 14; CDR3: CASSQRGSNTEAFF; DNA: TGTGCCAGTAGTCAAAGGGGATCCAACACTGAAGCTTTCTTT
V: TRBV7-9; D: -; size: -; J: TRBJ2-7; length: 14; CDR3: CASSLQVTSYEQYF; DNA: TGTGCCAGCAGCTTACAGGTTACCTCCTACGAGCAGTACTTC
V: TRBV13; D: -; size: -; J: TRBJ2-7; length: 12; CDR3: CASSGTIGEQYF; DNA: TGTGCCAGCAGTGGCACTATAGGCGAGCAGTACTTC
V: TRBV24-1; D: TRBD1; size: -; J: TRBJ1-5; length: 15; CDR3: CATSDQGASNQPQHF; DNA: TGTGCCACCAGTGATCAGGGGGCGAGCAATCAGCCCCAGCATTTT
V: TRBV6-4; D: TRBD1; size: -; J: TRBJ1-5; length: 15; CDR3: CASSRTGASNQPQHF; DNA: TGTGCCAGCAGTAGGACAGGGGCAAGCAATCAGCCCCAGCATTTT
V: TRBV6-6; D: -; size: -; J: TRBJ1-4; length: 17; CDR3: CASSLPQGQSTNEKLFF; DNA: TGTGCCAGCAGTCTTCCCCAGGGGCAGTCAACTAATGAAAAACTGTTTTTT
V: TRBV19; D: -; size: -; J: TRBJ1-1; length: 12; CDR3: CASSIKGGEAFF; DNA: TGTGCCAGTAGTATAAAGGGCGGGGAAGCTTTCTTT
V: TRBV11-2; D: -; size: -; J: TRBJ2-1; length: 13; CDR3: CASIPRVGDEQFF; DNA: TGTGCCAGCATCCCCCGGGTAGGAGATGAGCAGTTCTTC
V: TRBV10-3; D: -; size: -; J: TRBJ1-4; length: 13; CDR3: CAISDVRHEKLFF; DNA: TGTGCCATCAGTGATGTACGACACGAAAAACTGTTTTTT
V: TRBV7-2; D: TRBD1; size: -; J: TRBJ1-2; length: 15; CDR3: CASSLSTGGVNRYTF; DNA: TGTGCCAGCAGCTTAAGCACAGGGGGCGTTAATCGCTACACCTTC
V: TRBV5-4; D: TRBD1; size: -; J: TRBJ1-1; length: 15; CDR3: CASSSRDRVETEAFF; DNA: TGTGCCAGCAGCTCCCGGGACAGGGTTGAGACTGAAGCTTTCTTT
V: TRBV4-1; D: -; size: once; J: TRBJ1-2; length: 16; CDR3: CASSQEQGAPNYGYTF; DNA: TGCGCCAGCAGCCAAGAACAGGGCGCCCCTAACTATGGCTACACCTTC
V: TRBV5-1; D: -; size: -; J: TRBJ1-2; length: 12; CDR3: CASSPGSYGYTF; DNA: TGCGCCAGCAGCCCGGGGTCCTATGGCTACACCTTC
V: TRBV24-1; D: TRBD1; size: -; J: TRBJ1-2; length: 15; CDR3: CATSDPGDRGYGYTF; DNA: TGTGCCACCAGTGATCCCGGGGACAGGGGCTATGGCTACACCTTC
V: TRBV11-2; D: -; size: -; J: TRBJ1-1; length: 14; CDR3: CASSPSTGSAEAFF; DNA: TGTGCCAGCAGCCCCTCAACAGGTTCCGCTGAAGCTTTCTTT
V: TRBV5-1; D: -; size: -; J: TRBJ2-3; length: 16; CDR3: CASSPTLAGLVNTQYF; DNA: TGCGCCAGCAGCCCGACCCTCGCAGGTCTCGTGAATACGCAGTATTTT
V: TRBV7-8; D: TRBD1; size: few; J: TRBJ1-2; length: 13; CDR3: CASSLRTGSGYTF; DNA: TGTGCCAGCAGCTTACGGACAGGTTCTGGCTACACCTTC
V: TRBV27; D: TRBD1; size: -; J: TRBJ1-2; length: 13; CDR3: CASSLRGPRGYTF; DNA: TGTGCCAGCAGTTTAAGGGGGCCACGGGGCTACACCTTC
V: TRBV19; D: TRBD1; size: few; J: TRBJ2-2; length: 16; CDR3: CASSIVAGGRNGELFF; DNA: TGTGCCAGTAGTATAGTGGCAGGGGGCAGGAACGGGGAGCTGTTTTTT
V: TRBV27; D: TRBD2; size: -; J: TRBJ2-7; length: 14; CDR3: CASKLGGGAYEQYF; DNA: TGTGCCAGCAAACTTGGCGGGGGGGCCTACGAGCAGTACTTC
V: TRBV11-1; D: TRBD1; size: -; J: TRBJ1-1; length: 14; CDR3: CASSADRGRTEAFF; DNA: TGTGCCAGCAGCGCGGACAGGGGGCGAACTGAAGCTTTCTTT
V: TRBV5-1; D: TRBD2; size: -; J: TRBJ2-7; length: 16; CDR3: CASSLEFVGGLPEQYF; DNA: TGCGCCAGCAGCTTGGAGTTTGTGGGAGGGCTTCCCGAGCAGTACTTC
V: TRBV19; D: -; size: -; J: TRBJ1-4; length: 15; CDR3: CASSPTTVLNEKLFF; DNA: TGTGCCAGTAGTCCAACGACAGTGCTTAATGAAAAACTGTTTTTT
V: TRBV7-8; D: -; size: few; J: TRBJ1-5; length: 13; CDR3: CASSLQDWQPQHF; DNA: TGTGCCAGCAGCTTACAGGACTGGCAGCCCCAGCATTTT
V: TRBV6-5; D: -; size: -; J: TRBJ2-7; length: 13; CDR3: CASERDNYYEQYF; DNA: TGTGCCAGCGAAAGGGACAATTACTACGAGCAGTACTTC
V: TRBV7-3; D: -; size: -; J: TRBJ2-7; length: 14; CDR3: CASGPDTRLYEQYF; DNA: TGTGCCAGCGGCCCCGACACCCGCCTCTACGAGCAGTACTTC
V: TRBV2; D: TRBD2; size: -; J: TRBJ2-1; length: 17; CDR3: CASSEQASGRVYNEQFF; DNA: TGTGCCAGCAGTGAACAGGCTAGCGGGAGGGTTTACAATGAGCAGTTCTTC
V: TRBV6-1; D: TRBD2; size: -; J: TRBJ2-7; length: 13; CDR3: CASGSSGTYEQYF; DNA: TGTGCCAGCGGCTCGAGCGGGACCTACGAGCAGTACTTC
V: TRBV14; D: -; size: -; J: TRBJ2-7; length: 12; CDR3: CASSPGTYEQYF; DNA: TGTGCCAGCAGCCCGGGGACCTACGAGCAGTACTTC
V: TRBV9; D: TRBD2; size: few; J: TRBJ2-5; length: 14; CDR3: CASSPSGAQETQYF; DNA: TGTGCCAGCAGCCCTAGCGGGGCCCAAGAGACCCAGTACTTC
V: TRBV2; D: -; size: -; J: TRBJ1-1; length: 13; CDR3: CASRGQMNTEAFF; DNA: TGTGCCAGCAGAGGACAGATGAACACTGAAGCTTTCTTT
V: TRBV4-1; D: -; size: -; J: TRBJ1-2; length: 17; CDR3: CASSHVIRGQANYGYTF; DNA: TGCGCCAGCAGCCATGTCATCAGGGGTCAAGCTAACTATGGCTACACCTTC
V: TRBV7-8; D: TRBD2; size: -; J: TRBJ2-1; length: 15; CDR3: CASSAGTSSYNEQFF; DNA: TGTGCCAGCAGCGCCGGGACTAGCTCCTACAATGAGCAGTTCTTC
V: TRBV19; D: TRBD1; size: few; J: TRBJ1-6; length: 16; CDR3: CASSILRPGQSSPLHF; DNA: TGTGCCAGTAGTATCTTACGGCCGGGACAGAGTTCACCCCTCCACTTT
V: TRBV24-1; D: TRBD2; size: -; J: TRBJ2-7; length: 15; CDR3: CATSLGTSGHHEQYF; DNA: TGTGCCACCAGCCTCGGGACTAGCGGGCATCACGAGCAGTACTTC
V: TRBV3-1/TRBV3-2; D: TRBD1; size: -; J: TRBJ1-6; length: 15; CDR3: CASSHEDRHNSPLHF; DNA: TGTGCCAGCAGCCACGAGGACAGGCACAATTCACCCCTCCACTTT
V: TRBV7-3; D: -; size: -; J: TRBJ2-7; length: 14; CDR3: CASSPNRGGGEQYF; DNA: TGTGCCAGCAGCCCGAATCGCGGGGGCGGCGAGCAGTACTTC
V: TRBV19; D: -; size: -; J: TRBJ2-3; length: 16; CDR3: CASSPWTSTSTDTQYF; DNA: TGTGCCAGTAGTCCGTGGACATCTACTAGCACAGATACGCAGTATTTT
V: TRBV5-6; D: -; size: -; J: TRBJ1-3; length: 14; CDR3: CASRLTDSGNTIYF; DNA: TGTGCCAGCAGGTTGACAGACTCTGGAAACACCATATATTTT
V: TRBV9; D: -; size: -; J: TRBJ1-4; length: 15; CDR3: CASSVVTGNNEKLFF; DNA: TGTGCCAGCAGCGTAGTAACAGGAAATAATGAAAAACTGTTTTTT
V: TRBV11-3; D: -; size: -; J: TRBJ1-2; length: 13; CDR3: CASSLGGNYGYTF; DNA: TGTGCCAGCAGCTTAGGAGGGAACTATGGCTACACCTTC
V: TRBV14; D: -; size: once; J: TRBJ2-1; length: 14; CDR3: CASSLTVRPHEQFF; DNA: TGTGCCAGCAGCCTGACTGTACGCCCCCATGAGCAGTTCTTC
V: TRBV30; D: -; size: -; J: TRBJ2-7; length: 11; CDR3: CAWDQGFEQYF; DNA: TGTGCCTGGGACCAGGGGTTCGAGCAGTACTTC
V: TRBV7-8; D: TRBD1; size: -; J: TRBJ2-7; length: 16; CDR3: CASSGDRTGAPHEQYF; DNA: TGTGCCAGCAGCGGGGACCGGACAGGGGCTCCCCACGAGCAGTACTTC
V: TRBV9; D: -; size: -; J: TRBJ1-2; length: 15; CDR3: CASSVGAGLIYGYTF; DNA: TGTGCCAGCAGCGTAGGGGCAGGGTTAATCTATGGCTACACCTTC
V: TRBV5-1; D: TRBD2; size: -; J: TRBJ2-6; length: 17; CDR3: CASSLTSGNSGANVLTF; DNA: TGCGCCAGCAGCCTGACTAGCGGGAACTCTGGGGCCAACGTCCTGACTTTC
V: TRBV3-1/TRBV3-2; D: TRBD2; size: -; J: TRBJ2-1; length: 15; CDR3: CASSPGLAGLNEQFF; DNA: TGTGCCAGCAGCCCCGGACTAGCGGGACTCAATGAGCAGTTCTTC
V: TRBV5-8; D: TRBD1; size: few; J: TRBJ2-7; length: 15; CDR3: CASSLGGTGLDEQYF; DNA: TGTGCCAGCAGCTTGGGCGGGACAGGGCTAGACGAGCAGTACTTC
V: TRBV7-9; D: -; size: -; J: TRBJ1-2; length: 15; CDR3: CASSPPGQTNYGYTF; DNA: TGTGCCAGCAGCCCGCCCGGACAGACTAACTATGGCTACACCTTC
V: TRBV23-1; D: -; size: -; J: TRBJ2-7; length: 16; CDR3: CASSHPTADDSYEQYF; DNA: TGCGCCAGCAGTCACCCGACCGCGGATGATTCCTACGAGCAGTACTTC
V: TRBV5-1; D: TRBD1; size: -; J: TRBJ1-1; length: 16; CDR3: CASSLGIDRVGTEAFF; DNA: TGCGCCAGCAGCTTGGGTATCGACAGGGTGGGTACTGAAGCTTTCTTT